A selection of T cell receptor beta chains follows, all from one sample in a study of T cell responses to AZD1222 COVID-19 vaccine. Only in-frame clones appear in the TCRdb table, and some are missing; sequencing was by immunoSEQ multiplex PCR. The sample records more than 90,000 clones, roughly 83% being singletons. This specimen consisted of peripheral blood, obtained 28 days after the second AZD1222 dose. The receptors stem from an adult who received the AZD1222 COVID-19 vaccine. The CDR3 runs from the conserved cysteine through the conserved F or W. The D gene is left open where the match is weak.

>TRBV5-4|TRBJ2-7|NA
CASSLGSAVTYEQYF
TGTGCCAGCAGCTTGGGGTCCGCGGTGACCTACGAGCAGTACTTC
>TRBV4-3|TRBJ1-1|NA
CASSQDPQGSNTEAFF
TGCGCCAGCAGCCAAGATCCTCAAGGGTCGAACACTGAAGCTTTCTTT
>TRBV5-1|TRBJ1-1|TRBD1
CASSLGQGKDTEAFF
TGCGCCAGCAGCTTGGGACAGGGGAAAGACACTGAAGCTTTCTTT
>TRBV3-1/TRBV3-2|TRBJ1-4|TRBD1
CASSPRDRNEKLFF
TGTGCCAGCAGCCCCCGGGACAGGAATGAAAAACTGTTTTTT
>TRBV19|TRBJ2-1|NA
CASSRERSYNEQFF
TGTGCCAGTAGTCGAGAGCGGAGCTACAATGAGCAGTTCTTC
>TRBV14|TRBJ2-7|TRBD1
CASSQTPGQGKPSYEQYF
TGTGCCAGCAGTCAAACGCCCGGACAGGGGAAACCTTCCTACGAGCAGTACTTC
>TRBV29-1|TRBJ2-5|NA
CSVAWTSQETQYF
TGCAGCGTTGCTTGGACAAGCCAAGAGACCCAGTACTTC
>TRBV7-9|TRBJ2-1|NA
CASSHADRTYNEQFF
TGTGCCAGCAGCCACGCCGACCGGACTTACAATGAGCAGTTCTTC
>TRBV7-2|TRBJ2-3|TRBD1
CASSAKPGQGSSTQYF
TGTGCCAGCAGCGCTAAACCGGGACAGGGGAGTTCAACGCAGTATTTT
>TRBV5-6|TRBJ2-3|TRBD2
CASSLKAGGTDTQYF
TGTGCCAGCAGCTTAAAAGCGGGGGGCACAGATACGCAGTATTTT
>TRBV9|TRBJ2-7|NA
CASSVEQLGYEQYF
TGTGCCAGCAGCGTAGAACAGCTAGGCTACGAGCAGTACTTC
>TRBV3-1/TRBV3-2|TRBJ2-3|TRBD1
CASSQRTGVGDTQYF
TGTGCCAGCAGTCAACGGACAGGGGTGGGGGATACGCAGTATTTT
>TRBV16|TRBJ1-2|NA
CASSQSRTGSYGYTF
TGTGCCAGCAGCCAATCGCGCACAGGAAGCTATGGCTACACCTTC